A single sample is the source of the 31 T cell receptor beta chains below, sequenced in a study of blood T cells in healthy people across ages. Combining a sample-barcoded 5' primer with a J-beta primer mix, a second PCR ran for about 7 to 11 cycles. MiXCR was run by TCRdb on the 5' RACE reads, yielding one entry per CDR3 protein. The sample lists approximately 810,000 distinct CDR3 sequences, 29% occurring once. Specimen: blood. Receptors were obtained from a woman of 80 years or more in good health.

The chain recombines TRBV29-1 with TRBJ2-5; D is ambiguous. Trimming removed 1 base at V and 2 bases at J, with 2 bases between. Germline lookup yields CDR1 SQVTM and CDR2 ANQGSEA. This CDR3 spans 11 amino acids. This CDR3 reads CSVEVQETQYF. In nucleotides, the CDR3 is TGCAGCGTTGAAGTTCAAGAGACCCAGTACTTC.

This clonotype showed up just a few times. The chain links TRBV27 to TRBJ2-2, with a possible D match to TRBD1 (6 bases). Per germline, CDR1 MNHEY and CDR2 SMNVEV (reference sequence). V lost 5 bases to trimming and J lost 2 bases, with 15 bases between them. The CDR3 has 16 amino acids. CDR3 protein: CASSPYLGGNTGELFF. DNA of the CDR3: TGTGCCAGCAGTCCCTACTTAGGGGGAAACACCGGGGAGCTGTTTTTT.

In the case of this clonotype: Being one base from a much bigger clone, this may be a read error. The genes are TRBV18 and TRBJ1-6, with 10 bases matching TRBD1. Germline assignment: CDR1 KGHSH and CDR2 LQKENI. The CDR3 runs to 17 residues. Here the CDR3 reads CTSSSAGQGSPNSPLHF. CDR3 nucleotides: TGTACCAGCTCATCGGCGGGACAGGGGTCCCCTAATTCACCCCTCCACTTT.

As for this clonotype: A read error may be the cause here, since a much bigger clone is one base away. The chain joins TRBV11-3 to TRBJ2-3, with D possibly being TRBD1 or TRBD2 (5 bases each). The CDR3 runs 13 residues. V lost 5 bases, J lost 2 bases, and 8 bases lay in between. CDR1 is SGHNT, CDR2 YENEEA, per germline. The CDR3 spells CASSHGTTDTQYF. The CDR3 DNA sequence: TGTGCCAGCAGCCATGGGACCACAGATACGCAGTATTTT.

The chain links TRBV3-1 to TRBJ2-3, with unresolved D. CDR3 length: 14 residues. CDR1 and CDR2 (germline): LGHDT, YNNKEL (reference sequence). With 1 base removed from V and 1 base from J, the gap between germline ends came to 6 bases. The CDR3 DNA sequence: TGTGCCAGCAGCCAAGCCCTAGGCACAGATACGCAGTATTTT. It encodes CASSQALGTDTQYF.

The chain joins TRBV6-1 to TRBJ2-5; TRBD2 might be the D (6 bases). The CDR3 has 16 amino acids. With 1 base removed from V and 3 bases from J, the gap between germline ends came to 15 bases. Germline V lookup: CDR1 MNHNS, CDR2 SASEGT. The chain's CDR3 is CASSEGGADPKETQYF. The CDR3 DNA follows: TGTGCCAGCAGTGAAGGCGGGGCCGACCCCAAAGAGACCCAGTACTTC.

Ten or more counts support this clonotype. The rearrangement uses TRBV2 and TRBJ2-7; perhaps TRBD1 as D (6 bases). CDR3 length equals 13 residues. Germline V gene data show CDR1 as SNHLY and CDR2 as FYNNEI. Trimming took 8 bases from V and 3 from J, leaving 14 bases between them. The CDR3 sequence is CASHKTGVYEQYF. The CDR3 coding sequence is TGTGCCAGCCACAAGACAGGAGTCTACGAGCAGTACTTC.

The sample holds one count of this clonotype. The chain carries TRBV4-2 and TRBJ2-7, with TRBD2 matching 9 bases. With V trimmed by 0 bases and J by 2 bases, 5 bases remained unmatched. In germline, CDR1 is LGHNA, CDR2 YNFKEQ. The CDR3 consists of 16 residues. This chain's CDR3 is CASSQESGGPTYEQYF. The CDR3 nucleotides are TGTGCCAGCAGCCAAGAAAGCGGGGGGCCCACCTACGAGCAGTACTTC.

V and J are TRBV10-2 and TRBJ2-1; D gene unclear. Per germline, CDR1 WSHSY and CDR2 SAAADI. The CDR3 runs to 13 residues. Trimming cost V 7 bases and J 3 bases, with 10 bases left between them. The CDR3 spells CASTVTLYNEQFF. For the CDR3, the DNA is TGCGCCAGCACGGTCACCCTCTACAATGAGCAGTTCTTC.

V and J are TRBV5-6 and TRBJ1-1; D is uncertain. This CDR3 region has 16 residues. Deletions cut 0 bases from V and 1 base from J, with 13 bases between. The germline V gene has CDR1 SGHDT and CDR2 YYEEEE. CDR3 nucleotides: TGTGCCAGCAGCTTGGAGGTCCGGGTGGAGAACACTGAAGCTTTCTTT. Translation: CASSLEVRVENTEAFF. Full variable domain (missing parts from reference TRBV5-6 and TRBJ1-1): DAGVTQSPTHLIKTRGQQVTLRCSPKSGHDTVSWYQQALGQGPQFIFQYYEEEERQRGNFPDRFSGHQFPNYSSELNVNALLLGDSALYLCASSLEVRVENTEAFFGQGTRLTVV.

The gene calls are TRBV24-1 and TRBJ2-5, with 8 bases matching TRBD2. Per germline, CDR1 KGHDR and CDR2 SFDVKD. V trimming: 7 bases; J trimming: 5 bases; junction bases outside the gene matches: 14. The CDR3 contains 16 residues. CDR3 in amino acids: CATSAPGGLSQETQYF. The CDR3 nucleotides read TGTGCCACCAGCGCCCCGGGGGGGCTCTCCCAGGAGACCCAGTACTTC.

To note about this clonotype: Since a much larger clone is just one base distant, this may be a read error. This chain connects TRBV18 to TRBJ2-3, with D possibly being TRBD1 or TRBD2 (5 bases each). There are 15 residues in the CDR3. Germline V lookup: CDR1 KGHSH, CDR2 LQKENI. CDR3 DNA: TGTGCCGGCTCACCACGGCGAGGGGAAACAGATACGCAGTATTTT. Translation: CAGSPRRGETDTQYF.

This clonotype has only a few counts. The chain carries TRBV20-1 and TRBJ1-4; TRBD1 might be the D (6 bases). Germline CDR1 reads DFQATT; CDR2 reads SNEGSKA (reference sequence). Trimming took 1 base from V and 10 from J, leaving 25 bases between them. This CDR3 spans 17 amino acids. CDR3 residues: CSARALQGEKVYVKLFF. In DNA, the CDR3 is TGCAGTGCTAGAGCGCTACAGGGTGAGAAGGTCTATGTAAAACTGTTTTTT.

This clonotype was observed many times. This chain uses TRBV10-2 with TRBJ2-3; D is unresolved. The V gene lost 10 bases and the J gene lost 2 bases, with 22 bases spanning the gap. The V gene's germline CDR1 is WSHSY and CDR2 SAAADI. The CDR3 length is 16 residues. The CDR3: CATPGLPGATTDTQYF. The CDR3, as DNA: TGCGCCACCCCAGGTCTCCCGGGTGCAACCACAGATACGCAGTATTTT.

A note on this clonotype: The missing conserved phenylalanine or tryptophan at the end of this CDR3 makes a read error likely. The V call is TRBV7-9, the J call TRBJ2-6; the D is unclear. V was pared by 3 bases and J by 2 bases, with 8 bases between. Germline V CDR1 and CDR2: SEHNR, FQNEAQ (reference sequence). This CDR3 comprises 15 residues. CDR3 sequence: CASSLSGAGANVLTC. CDR3 DNA: TGTGCCAGCAGCTTGTCTGGGGCTGGGGCCAACGTCCTGACTTGC.

This clonotype was counted between two and nine times. One junction end disagrees with the germline gene, perhaps due to a read error. The CDR3 sequence: CARSQVFAGGYEQYF. The CDR3 coding sequence is TGTGCCCGCAGCCAAGTTTTCGCAGGGGGCTACGAGCAGTACTTC. The chain joins TRBV3-1 to TRBJ2-7; 7 nucleotides match TRBD1. This CDR3 spans 15 amino acids. Germline V CDR1 and CDR2: LGHDT, YNNKEL (reference sequence).

V and J are TRBV18 and TRBJ1-2; a weak D match, TRBD1 (5 bases). CDR3 length equals 15 residues. V lost 2 bases and J lost 1, with 11 bases in between. Germline V gives CDR1 KGHSH, CDR2 LQKENI. The CDR3 coding sequence is TGTGCCAGCTCACCAGGGGCAGAAGATAACTATGGCTACACCTTC. Encoded protein: CASSPGAEDNYGYTF.

This clonotype appeared many times. At one end, the junction sequence differs from germline, possibly due to a read error. This chain joins TRBV7-9 and TRBJ1-5; TRBD1 matches at 12 bases. Per germline, CDR1 SEHNR and CDR2 FQNEAQ (reference sequence). This CDR3 is built from 16 residues. The CDR3: CASSSAGTGGKQPQHF. CDR3 DNA: TGTGCCAGCAGCTCCGCCGGGACAGGGGGCAAACAGCCCCAGCATTTT.

On this clonotype: This may be a read error: a much more frequent sequence differs by one nucleotide. The chain is built from TRBV7-2 and TRBJ2-1; the match to TRBD2 covers 9 bases. Germline V gives CDR1 SGHTA, CDR2 FQGNSA. This CDR3 is built from 14 residues. The CDR3 nucleotides are TGTGCCAGCAGCAGACTAGCGGACTACAATGAGCATTTCTTC. Translated, it gives CASSRLADYNEHFF.

Ten or more counts support this clonotype. The chain recombines TRBV20-1 with TRBJ2-7; unclear D gene. The CDR3 contains 15 residues. Deletions cut 4 bases from V and 2 bases from J, with 18 bases between. Germline-derived CDR1 and CDR2 are DFQATT and SNEGSKA (reference sequence). CDR3 loop: CSAKTTGPPTYEQYF. CDR3 DNA: TGCAGTGCTAAAACTACCGGGCCCCCCACCTACGAGCAGTACTTC.

The chain uses TRBV15 and TRBJ2-5; D is possibly TRBD2 (6 bases). Deletions cut 5 bases from V and 10 bases from J, with 14 bases between. Germline CDR1 and CDR2: LNHNV and YYDKDF (reference sequence). The CDR3 runs 12 residues. The CDR3 loop reads CATSGGTASQYF. The CDR3, as DNA: TGTGCCACCAGCGGGGGGACCGCCAGCCAGTACTTC.

Details on this clonotype: Sequence at one end of the junction differs from germline and may be a read error. The chain links TRBV14 to TRBJ2-6; TRBD2 matches at 9 bases. The CDR3 totals 15 residues. Germline values: CDR1 SGHDN, CDR2 FVKESK. The CDR3 DNA sequence: TGTGCCAGCAGCCCCGGCGGGGGGGGGGGCAACGTCCTGACTTTC. Amino acid sequence: CASSPGGGGGNVLTF.

This clonotype showed up many times. The chain employs TRBV6-2 or TRBV6-3 and TRBJ1-5, with D unresolved. This CDR3 is 14 amino acids long. Germline V CDR1 and CDR2: MNHEY, SVGEGT. V was clipped by 2 bases and J by 3 bases, with 8 bases between them. CDR3 loop: CASSYGVYNQPQHF. CDR3 nucleotides: TGTGCCAGCAGTTACGGGGTCTACAATCAGCCCCAGCATTTT.

This clonotype was counted a few times. The chain is built from TRBV30 and TRBJ1-5; TRBD1 is a possible D gene (6 bases). The V end lost 0 bases, the J end lost 7 bases, and 7 bases lay between the germline ends. This CDR3 contains 12 residues. Germline CDR1 reads GTSNPN; CDR2 reads SVGIG (reference sequence). The CDR3 region has the DNA TGTGCCTGGAGTGTACAGGGCCAGCCCCAGCATTTT. Encoded protein: CAWSVQGQPQHF.

This clonotype was seen ten or more times. The chain uses TRBV5-1 and TRBJ2-3; maybe TRBD2 (6 bases). This CDR3 comprises 16 residues. Between the trimmed V and J ends, which lost 7 bases and 0 bases, there was a span of 18 bases. Per germline, CDR1 SGHRS and CDR2 YFSETQ. CDR3 sequence (DNA): TGCGCCAGCGGAGAGAAGGGTAGCGGAAGCACAGATACGCAGTATTTT. Its protein is CASGEKGSGSTDTQYF. Complete variable domain (other parts from reference TRBV5-1 and TRBJ2-3): KAGVTQTPRYLIKTRGQQVTLSCSPISGHRSVSWYQQTPGQGLQFLFEYFSETQRNKGNFPGRFSGRQFSNSRSEMNVSTLELGDSALYLCASGEKGSGSTDTQYFGPGTRLTVL.

This clonotype turned up a few times. A read error is possible here, since a much larger clone lies one base away. The chain couples TRBV5-6 to TRBJ2-4; TRBD2 matches at 7 bases. The end of the DNA fits TRBJ2-5 better, so the J call may be wrong. The CDR3 covers 14 residues. CDR1 and CDR2 (germline): SGHDT, YYEEEE. CDR3 sequence (DNA): TGTGCCAGCAGCTGGGGGACTACAATGGAGACCCAGTACTTC. It codes for CASSWGTTMETQYF.

This clonotype was counted a few times. V is TRBV9 and J is TRBJ2-6; D gene unclear. The germline gives CDR1 SGDLS, CDR2 YYNGEE. Trimming cost V 0 bases and J 0 bases, with 4 bases left between them. The CDR3 loop spans 15 amino acids. The CDR3 sequence is CASSVVLSGANVLTF. In DNA form, the CDR3 reads TGTGCCAGCAGCGTAGTGCTCTCTGGGGCCAACGTCCTGACTTTC.

This clonotype was recorded a few times. The CDR3 nucleotides read TGTGCCAGTAGTCGTGGACCGCAATTGAACACTGAAGCTTTCTTT. The encoded protein is CASSRGPQLNTEAFF. The rearrangement joins TRBV19 to TRBJ1-1; D not certain. The V gene lost 5 bases and the J gene lost 0 bases, with 13 bases spanning the gap. Germline V gives CDR1 LNHDA, CDR2 SQIVND (reference sequence). This CDR3 spans 15 amino acids.

This clonotype was seen a handful of times. The chain is built from TRBV10-3 and TRBJ1-3, with D perhaps matching TRBD1 (6 bases). Trimming pared 7 bases from V and 4 bases from J, leaving 14 bases between. The CDR3 has 14 residues. Germline V gene lookup returns CDR1 ENHRY and CDR2 SYGVKD. CDR3 in amino acids: CAINSGAAGNTIYF. In DNA, the CDR3 is TGTGCCATCAACTCAGGGGCGGCGGGAAACACCATATATTTT.

In this sample, this clonotype turned up many times. CDR3 protein: CSARTSGGAGEQFF. CDR3 in DNA: TGCAGTGCGAGGACTAGCGGGGGGGCCGGGGAGCAGTTCTTC. The rearrangement joins TRBV20-1 to TRBJ2-1; TRBD2 aligns across 15 bases. Per germline, CDR1 DFQATT and CDR2 SNEGSKA (reference sequence). This CDR3 has 14 amino acids. The junction had 7 bases not matched to a gene; V was cut back by 6 bases and J by 10 bases.

This clonotype was detected ten times or more. This rearrangement joins TRBV20-1 to TRBJ2-5; TRBD2 is a possible D gene (6 bases). The V end lost 2 bases, the J end lost 0 bases, and 10 bases lay between the germline ends. Germline V CDR1 and CDR2: DFQATT, SNEGSKA (reference sequence). This CDR3 is built from 14 residues. CDR3 coding DNA: TGCAGTGCTAGACGCGGGGCGTACCAAGAGACCCAGTACTTC. As protein: CSARRGAYQETQYF.